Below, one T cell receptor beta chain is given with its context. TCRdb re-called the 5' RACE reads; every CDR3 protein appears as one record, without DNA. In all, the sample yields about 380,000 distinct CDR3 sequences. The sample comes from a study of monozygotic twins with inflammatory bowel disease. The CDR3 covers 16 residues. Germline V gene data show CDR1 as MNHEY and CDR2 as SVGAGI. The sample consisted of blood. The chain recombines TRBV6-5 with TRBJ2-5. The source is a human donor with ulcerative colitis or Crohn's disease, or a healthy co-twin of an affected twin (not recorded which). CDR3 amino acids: CASSLSGAMGQETQYF.